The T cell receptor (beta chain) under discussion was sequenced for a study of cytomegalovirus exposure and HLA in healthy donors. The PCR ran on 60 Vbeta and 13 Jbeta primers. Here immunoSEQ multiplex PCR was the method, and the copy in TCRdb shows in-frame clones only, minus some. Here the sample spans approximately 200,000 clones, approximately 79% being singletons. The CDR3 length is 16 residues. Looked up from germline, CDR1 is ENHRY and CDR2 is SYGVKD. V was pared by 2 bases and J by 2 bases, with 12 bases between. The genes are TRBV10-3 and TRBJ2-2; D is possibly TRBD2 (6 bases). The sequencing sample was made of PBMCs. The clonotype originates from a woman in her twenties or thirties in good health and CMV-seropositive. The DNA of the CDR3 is TGTGCCATCAGTGAGAAGTGGGGACTCAACACCGGGGAGCTGTTTTTT. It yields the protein CAISEKWGLNTGELFF.